This paragraph reports one T cell receptor (beta chain). Its antigen is unknown. The data stem from a study of cytomegalovirus exposure and HLA in healthy donors. Study at large: Among 150 million to 200 million T cells, an earlier analysis found around 100 million unique TCR beta sequences. General study points: A highly shared variant cluster was judged a likely technical artifact. Confirmation was obtained in vitro that a few CMV-associated chains are specific for CMV antigens.

Trimming took off 5 bases at V and 6 bases at J, with 13 bases between the two ends. The CDR3 runs to 13 residues. Germline V gene lookup returns CDR1 MNHEY and CDR2 SMNVEV (reference sequence). Primers: 60 Vbeta forward and 13 Jbeta reverse. The table came from immunoSEQ multiplex PCR; TCRdb's copy has only in-frame clones and leaves some out. The sample lists some 180,000 clones, approximately 86% occurring once. V is TRBV27 and J is TRBJ2-5, with a possible D match to TRBD2 (7 bases). The sequencing input was PBMCs. This clonotype was sampled from a boy aged 2 to 10 in good health and CMV-seronegative. This CDR3 is CASSTAGGQTQYF. For the CDR3, the DNA is TGTGCCAGCAGTACCGCCGGGGGGCAGACCCAGTACTTC.